This T cell receptor beta chain was documented in a study of blood T cells in healthy people across ages. V dropped 3 bases and J dropped 8 bases, with 7 bases sitting between them. This CDR3 spans 12 amino acids. Germline CDR1 reads LGHDT; CDR2 reads YNNKEL (reference sequence). A second PCR of 7 to 11 cycles used a sample-barcoded 5' primer and a J-beta primer mix. MiXCR was run by TCRdb on the 5' RACE reads, yielding one entry per CDR3 protein. The sample consists of hundreds of thousands of distinct CDR3 sequences, under 80% of them appearing once. This TCR came from a man aged 30-40 years in good health. The chain combines TRBV3-1 with TRBJ1-4; D uncertain. Sample: blood. The CDR3 DNA sequence: TGTGCCAGCAGCCACTCGGAGGAAAAACTGTTTTTT. This gives the protein CASSHSEEKLFF.